Listed below are T cell receptor beta chains from one sample, sequenced in a study of cytomegalovirus exposure and HLA in healthy donors. The table came from immunoSEQ multiplex PCR; TCRdb's copy has only in-frame clones and leaves some out. The sample has over 110,000 clones, roughly nine tenths seen once. The sequenced material came from PBMCs. Source of these receptors: a man younger than 35 in good health and CMV-seronegative. The CDR3 runs from the conserved cysteine through the conserved F or W. D genes are given only for firm matches. The size of a clone is reported for some rows only, either as once, few or many, or as a class for expanded clones.

length	V	D	J	size	CDR3	DNA
16	TRBV7-9	TRBD1	TRBJ2-1	.	CASSLPRGQGNNEQFF	TGTGCCAGCAGCCTCCCCAGGGGACAGGGGAACAATGAGCAGTTCTTC
15	TRBV5-1	.	TRBJ1-1	.	CASSLGRGRNTEAFF	TGCGCCAGCAGCTTGGGGAGGGGCAGGAACACTGAAGCTTTCTTT
13	TRBV5-4	.	TRBJ1-1	.	CASRSTQNTEAFF	TGTGCCAGCAGATCCACACAGAACACTGAAGCTTTCTTT
12	TRBV30	.	TRBJ1-3	.	CASPGTGNTIYF	TGTGCCTCGCCAGGGACTGGAAACACCATATATTTT
15	TRBV5-1	.	TRBJ2-7	.	CASSAVAGFSYEQYF	TGCGCCAGCAGCGCGGTTGCAGGGTTCTCCTACGAGCAGTACTTC
14	TRBV9	.	TRBJ2-1	.	CASSVAPIGNEQFF	TGTGCCAGCAGCGTAGCCCCAATCGGGAATGAGCAGTTCTTC
13	TRBV2	TRBD1	TRBJ1-2	.	CASREGQQYGYTF	TGTGCCAGCAGGGAGGGACAGCAGTATGGCTACACCTTC
14	TRBV5-4	TRBD2	TRBJ2-5	.	CASSLGLAQETQYF	TGTGCCAGCAGCTTGGGACTAGCCCAAGAGACCCAGTACTTC
15	TRBV6-5	TRBD1	TRBJ2-5	.	CASSYSPGGAETQYF	TGTGCCAGCAGTTACTCCCCAGGGGGCGCAGAGACCCAGTACTTC
14	TRBV6-5	TRBD1	TRBJ1-1	.	CATRQGNMNTEAFF	TGTGCCACCCGACAGGGAAACATGAACACTGAAGCTTTCTTT
16	TRBV6-5	TRBD1	TRBJ1-1	.	CASSWTRQGMNTEAFF	TGTGCCAGCAGTTGGACCAGACAGGGGATGAACACTGAAGCTTTCTTT
16	TRBV28	TRBD2	TRBJ2-7	once	CASSLTSGSPRDEQYF	TGTGCCAGCAGTTTAACTAGCGGGAGCCCCAGGGACGAGCAGTACTTC
14	TRBV27	.	TRBJ2-7	.	CASSLAGRHYEQYF	TGTGCCAGCAGTTTAGCGGGACGACACTACGAGCAGTACTTC
15	TRBV6-5	TRBD1	TRBJ1-1	.	CASSGTGVMKTEAFF	TGTGCCAGCAGTGGGACAGGGGTGATGAAGACTGAAGCTTTCTTT
16	TRBV18	TRBD2	TRBJ2-7	.	CASSPPNLAGGYEQYF	TGTGCCAGCTCACCACCAAACCTAGCGGGAGGCTACGAGCAGTACTTC
15	TRBV7-9	TRBD2	TRBJ2-7	.	CASSWTSGTPSEQYF	TGTGCCAGCAGCTGGACTAGCGGGACCCCTTCCGAGCAGTACTTC
14	TRBV7-9	.	TRBJ2-7	.	CASSIETDGEPGYF	TGTGCCAGCAGCATTGAGACTGATGGGGAGCCTGGGTACTTC
14	TRBV2	TRBD1	TRBJ2-7	.	CASRGGRSSYEQYF	TGTGCCAGCAGAGGGGGCCGAAGCTCCTACGAGCAGTACTTC
13	TRBV29-1	.	TRBJ1-2	.	CSVEDSQSYGYTF	TGCAGCGTTGAAGATTCCCAGTCCTATGGCTACACCTTC
14	TRBV9	.	TRBJ2-7	.	CASSVTDSPDEQYF	TGTGCCAGCAGCGTAACTGACAGTCCGGACGAGCAGTACTTC
15	TRBV12-5	.	TRBJ1-4	.	CASGLSSGPREKLFF	TGTGCTAGTGGTTTGTCCTCGGGTCCGCGGGAAAAACTGTTTTTT
13	TRBV27	TRBD1	TRBJ1-2	.	CASSAQGFYGYTF	TGTGCCAGCAGTGCACAGGGGTTTTATGGCTACACCTTC
12	TRBV11-2	.	TRBJ2-1	once	CASSLFEDEQFF	TGTGCCAGCAGCTTATTTGAGGATGAGCAGTTCTTC
14	TRBV2	TRBD1	TRBJ1-6	.	CASSSRQGRSPLHF	TGTGCCAGCAGCTCCCGACAGGGTCGTTCACCCCTCCACTTT
14	TRBV2	TRBD1	TRBJ2-7	.	CASSGRQGSHEQYF	TGTGCCAGCAGTGGCAGACAGGGCTCCCACGAGCAGTACTTC
14	TRBV5-1	.	TRBJ1-1	.	CASSLSQGHTEAFF	TGCGCCAGCAGCTTGTCCCAGGGTCACACTGAAGCTTTCTTT
17	TRBV7-9	TRBD1	TRBJ1-1	.	CASSLDAQGAWVAEAFF	TGTGCCAGCAGCTTAGATGCCCAGGGGGCCTGGGTCGCTGAAGCTTTCTTT
16	TRBV7-2	TRBD2	TRBJ2-2	.	CASSPGLAGGSGELFF	TGTGCCAGCAGCCCGGGACTAGCGGGGGGATCCGGGGAGCTGTTTTTT
16	TRBV5-8	TRBD2	TRBJ2-7	.	CASSLGYGTSAYEQYF	TGTGCCAGCAGCTTGGGGTATGGGACTAGCGCCTACGAGCAGTACTTC
15	TRBV6-1	.	TRBJ1-5	.	CASSEGDLIGGPQHF	TGTGCCAGCAGTGAAGGAGATCTCATCGGGGGACCCCAGCATTTT
14	TRBV9	TRBD1	TRBJ2-7	.	CASSLTGGAGEQYF	TGTGCCAGCAGCTTGACAGGGGGCGCGGGCGAGCAGTACTTC
16	TRBV7-2	.	TRBJ2-3	.	CASSLVGLGGRDTQYF	TGTGCCAGCAGCTTAGTTGGGCTCGGGGGTAGAGATACGCAGTATTTT
15	TRBV7-9	TRBD1	TRBJ2-7	.	CASSYGQGAAYEQYF	TGTGCCAGCAGCTATGGACAGGGGGCAGCCTACGAGCAGTACTTC
15	TRBV7-9	TRBD2	TRBJ2-3	.	CASSPSGRARDTQYF	TGTGCCAGCAGCCCGAGCGGGAGGGCCCGGGATACGCAGTATTTT
16	TRBV13	TRBD2	TRBJ2-5	.	CASSLGTSGIQETQYF	TGTGCCAGCAGCTTAGGTACTAGCGGGATTCAAGAGACCCAGTACTTC
14	TRBV6-1	.	TRBJ1-2	.	CASSDPTEQLGYTF	TGTGCCAGCAGTGACCCAACGGAGCAGCTGGGCTACACCTTC
14	TRBV6-1	.	TRBJ1-2	.	CASRRLNIYLGYTF	TGTGCCAGCAGAAGACTTAACATCTATCTTGGCTACACCTTC